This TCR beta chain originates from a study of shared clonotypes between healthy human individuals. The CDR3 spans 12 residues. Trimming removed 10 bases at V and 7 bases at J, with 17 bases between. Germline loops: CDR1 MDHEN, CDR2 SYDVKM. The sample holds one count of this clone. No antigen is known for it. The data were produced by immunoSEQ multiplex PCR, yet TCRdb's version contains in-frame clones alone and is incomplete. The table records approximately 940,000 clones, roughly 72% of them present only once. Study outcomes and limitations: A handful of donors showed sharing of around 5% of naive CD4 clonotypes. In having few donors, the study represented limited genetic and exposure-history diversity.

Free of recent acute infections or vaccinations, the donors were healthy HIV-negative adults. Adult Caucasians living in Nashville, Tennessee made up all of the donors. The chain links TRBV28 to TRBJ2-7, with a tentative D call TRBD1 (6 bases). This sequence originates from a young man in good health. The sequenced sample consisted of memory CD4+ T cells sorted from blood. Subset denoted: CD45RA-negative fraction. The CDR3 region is CATRGPLREQYF. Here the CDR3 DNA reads TGTGCCACCAGGGGACCCCTGAGAGAGCAGTACTTC.